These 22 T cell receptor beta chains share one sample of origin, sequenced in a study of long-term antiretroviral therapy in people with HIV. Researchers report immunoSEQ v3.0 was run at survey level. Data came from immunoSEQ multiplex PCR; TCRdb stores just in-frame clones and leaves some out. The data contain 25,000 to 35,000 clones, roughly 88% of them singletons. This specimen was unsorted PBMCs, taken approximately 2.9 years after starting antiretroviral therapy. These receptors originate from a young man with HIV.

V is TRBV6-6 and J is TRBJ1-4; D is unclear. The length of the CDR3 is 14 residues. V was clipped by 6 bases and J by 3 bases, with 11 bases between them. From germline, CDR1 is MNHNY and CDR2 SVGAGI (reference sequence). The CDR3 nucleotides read TGTGCCAGCAGCCCTCGTGGAGCTAATGAAAAACTGTTTTTT. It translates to CASSPRGANEKLFF.

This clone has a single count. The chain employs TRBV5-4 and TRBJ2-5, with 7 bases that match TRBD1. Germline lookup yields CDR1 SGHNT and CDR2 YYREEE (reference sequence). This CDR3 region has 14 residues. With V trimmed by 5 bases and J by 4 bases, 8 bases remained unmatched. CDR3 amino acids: CASSFRTGIETQYF. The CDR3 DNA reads TGTGCCAGCAGTTTCCGGACAGGTATAGAGACCCAGTACTTC.

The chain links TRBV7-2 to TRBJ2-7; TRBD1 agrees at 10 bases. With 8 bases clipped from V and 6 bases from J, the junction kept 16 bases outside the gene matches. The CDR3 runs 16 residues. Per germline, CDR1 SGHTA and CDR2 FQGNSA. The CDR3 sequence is CASALSSRDRGGEQYF. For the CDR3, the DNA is TGTGCCAGCGCCCTAAGTTCCCGGGACAGGGGAGGCGAGCAGTACTTC.

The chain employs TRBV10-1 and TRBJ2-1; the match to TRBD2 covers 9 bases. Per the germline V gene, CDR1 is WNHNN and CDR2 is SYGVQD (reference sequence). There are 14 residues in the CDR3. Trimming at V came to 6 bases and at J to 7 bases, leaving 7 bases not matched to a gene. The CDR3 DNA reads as TGCGCCAGCAGCTCTAGCGGGACCTCTAATGAGCAGTTCTTC. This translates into CASSSSGTSNEQFF.

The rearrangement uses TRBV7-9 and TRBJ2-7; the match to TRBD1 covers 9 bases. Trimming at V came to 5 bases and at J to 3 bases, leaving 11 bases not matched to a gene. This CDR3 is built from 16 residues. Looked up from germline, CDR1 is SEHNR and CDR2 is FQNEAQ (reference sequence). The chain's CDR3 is CASSPGSGTGRYEQYF. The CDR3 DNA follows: TGTGCCAGCAGCCCCGGATCTGGGACAGGGCGCTACGAGCAGTACTTC. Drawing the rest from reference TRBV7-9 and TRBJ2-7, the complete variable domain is DTGVSQNPRHKITKRGQNVTFRCDPISEHNRLYWYRQTLGQGPEFLTYFQNEAQLEKSRLLSDRFSAERPKGSFSTLEIQRTEQGDSAMYLCASSPGSGTGRYEQYFGPGTRLTVT.

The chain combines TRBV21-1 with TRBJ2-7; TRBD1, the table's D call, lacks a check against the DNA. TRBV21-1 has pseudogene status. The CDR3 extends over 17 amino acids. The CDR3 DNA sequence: TGTGCCAGCAGCTCCCGAGGCCAGACAGGGTGCTGCTACGAGCAGTACTTC. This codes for CASSSRGQTGCCYEQYF.

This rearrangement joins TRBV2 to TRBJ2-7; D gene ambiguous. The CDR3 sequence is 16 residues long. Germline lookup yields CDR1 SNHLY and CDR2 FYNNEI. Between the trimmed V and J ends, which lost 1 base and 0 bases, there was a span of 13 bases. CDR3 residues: CASSEGGYLPSYEQYF. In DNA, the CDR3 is TGTGCCAGCAGTGAAGGAGGCTACTTACCCTCCTACGAGCAGTACTTC. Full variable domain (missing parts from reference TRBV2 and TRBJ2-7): EPEVTQTPSHQVTQMGQEVILRCVPISNHLYFYWYRQILGQKVEFLVSFYNNEISEKSEIFDDQFSVERPDGSNFTLKIRSTKLEDSAMYFCASSEGGYLPSYEQYFGPGTRLTVT.

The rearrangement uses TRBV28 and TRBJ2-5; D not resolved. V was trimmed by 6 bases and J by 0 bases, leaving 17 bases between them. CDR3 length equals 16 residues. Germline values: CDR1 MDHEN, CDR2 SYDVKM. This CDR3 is CASSLGGDLYQETQYF. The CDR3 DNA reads TGTGCCAGCAGCCTGGGCGGCGACCTTTACCAAGAGACCCAGTACTTC.

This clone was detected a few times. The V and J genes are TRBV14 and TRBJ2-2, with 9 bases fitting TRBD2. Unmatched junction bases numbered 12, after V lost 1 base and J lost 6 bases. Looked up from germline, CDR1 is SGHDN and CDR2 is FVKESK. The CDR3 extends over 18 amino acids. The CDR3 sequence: CASSQVVRAGGRAGELFF. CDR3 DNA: TGTGCCAGCAGCCAAGTTGTCCGAGCGGGGGGCCGGGCCGGGGAGCTGTTTTTT.

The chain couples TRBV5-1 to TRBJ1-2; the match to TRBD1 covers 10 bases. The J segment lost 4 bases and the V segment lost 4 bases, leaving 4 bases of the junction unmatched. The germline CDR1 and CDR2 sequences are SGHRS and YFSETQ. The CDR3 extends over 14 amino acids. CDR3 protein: CASSETGGGYGYTF. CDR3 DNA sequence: TGCGCCAGCAGCGAGACAGGGGGCGGCTATGGCTACACCTTC. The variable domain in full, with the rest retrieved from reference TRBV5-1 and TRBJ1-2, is KAGVTQTPRYLIKTRGQQVTLSCSPISGHRSVSWYQQTPGQGLQFLFEYFSETQRNKGNFPGRFSGRQFSNSRSEMNVSTLELGDSALYLCASSETGGGYGYTFGSGTRLTVV.

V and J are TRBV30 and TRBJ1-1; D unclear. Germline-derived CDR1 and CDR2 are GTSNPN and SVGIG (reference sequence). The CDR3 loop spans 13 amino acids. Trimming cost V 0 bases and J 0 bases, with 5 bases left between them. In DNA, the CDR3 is TGTGCCTGGAGTGTAAGAGTGAACACTGAAGCTTTCTTT. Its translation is CAWSVRVNTEAFF.

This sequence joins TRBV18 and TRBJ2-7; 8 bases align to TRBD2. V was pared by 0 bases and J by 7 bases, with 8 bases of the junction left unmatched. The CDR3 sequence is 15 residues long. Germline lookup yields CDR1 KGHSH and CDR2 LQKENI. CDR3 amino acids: CASSPPSRPGGEQYF. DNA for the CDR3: TGTGCCAGCTCACCACCTAGCCGGCCGGGGGGGGAGCAGTACTTC.

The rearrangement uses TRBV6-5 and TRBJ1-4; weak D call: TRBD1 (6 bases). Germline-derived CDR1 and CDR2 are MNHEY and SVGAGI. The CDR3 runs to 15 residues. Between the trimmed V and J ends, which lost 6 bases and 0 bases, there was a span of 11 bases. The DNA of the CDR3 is TGTGCCAGCAGAAACAGGGTACCAACTAATGAAAAACTGTTTTTT. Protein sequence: CASRNRVPTNEKLFF.

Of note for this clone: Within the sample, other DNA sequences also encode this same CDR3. The CDR3 nucleotides read TGTGCCAGCAGCTTGGCCGGGGGTAACACTGAAGCTTTCTTT. It specifies CASSLAGGNTEAFF. This chain connects TRBV5-5 to TRBJ1-1; weak D call: TRBD1 (5 bases). Deletions cut 0 bases from V and 2 bases from J, with 8 bases between. CDR3 length equals 14 residues. Germline V gene lookup returns CDR1 SGHKS and CDR2 YYEKEE (reference sequence).

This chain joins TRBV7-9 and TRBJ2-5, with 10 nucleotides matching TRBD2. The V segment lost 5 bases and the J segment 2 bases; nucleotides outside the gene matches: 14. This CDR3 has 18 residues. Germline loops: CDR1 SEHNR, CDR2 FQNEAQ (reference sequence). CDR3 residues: CASSPGLAGGRGQETQYF. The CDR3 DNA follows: TGTGCCAGCAGCCCGGGTTTAGCGGGAGGCCGGGGGCAAGAGACCCAGTACTTC.

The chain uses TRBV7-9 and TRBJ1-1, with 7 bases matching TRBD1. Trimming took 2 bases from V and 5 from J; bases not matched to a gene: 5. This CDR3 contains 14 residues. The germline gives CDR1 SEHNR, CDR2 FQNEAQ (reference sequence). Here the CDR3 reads CASSLQGGLTEAFF. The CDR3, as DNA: TGTGCCAGCAGCTTACAGGGGGGACTTACTGAAGCTTTCTTT.

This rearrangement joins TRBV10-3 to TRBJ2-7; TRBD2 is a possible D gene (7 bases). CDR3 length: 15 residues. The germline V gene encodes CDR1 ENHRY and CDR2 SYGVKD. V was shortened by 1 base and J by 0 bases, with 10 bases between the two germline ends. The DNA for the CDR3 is TGTGCCATCAGTGAGTACGGGGGGCCCTCCTACGAGCAGTACTTC. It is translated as CAISEYGGPSYEQYF.

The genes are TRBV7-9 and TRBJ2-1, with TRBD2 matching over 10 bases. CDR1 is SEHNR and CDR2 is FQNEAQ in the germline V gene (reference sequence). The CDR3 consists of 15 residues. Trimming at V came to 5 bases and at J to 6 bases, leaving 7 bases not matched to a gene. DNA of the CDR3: TGTGCCAGCAGCGCTACCCGGACTAGCGGCAATGAGCAGTTCTTC. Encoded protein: CASSATRTSGNEQFF.

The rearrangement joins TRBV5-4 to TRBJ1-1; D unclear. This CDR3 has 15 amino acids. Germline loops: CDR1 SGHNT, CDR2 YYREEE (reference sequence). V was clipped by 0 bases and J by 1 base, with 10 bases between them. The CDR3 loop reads CASSLVVSRNTEAFF. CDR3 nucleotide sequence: TGTGCCAGCAGCTTGGTCGTCTCTAGGAACACTGAAGCTTTCTTT.

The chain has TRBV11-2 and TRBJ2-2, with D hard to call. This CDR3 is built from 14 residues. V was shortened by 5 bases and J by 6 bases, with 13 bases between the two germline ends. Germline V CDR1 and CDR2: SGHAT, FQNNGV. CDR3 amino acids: CASSHVSVAGELFF. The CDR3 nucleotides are TGTGCCAGCAGCCATGTTTCAGTGGCCGGGGAGCTGTTTTTT.

CDR3 region: CASSGTGATGYTF. The CDR3 DNA reads as TGTGCCAGCAGCGGGACAGGGGCTACTGGCTACACCTTC. The chain couples TRBV7-9 to TRBJ1-2, with 10 bases matching TRBD1. Per germline, CDR1 SEHNR and CDR2 FQNEAQ (reference sequence). V lost 5 bases and J lost 7; bases outside the gene matches: 4. This CDR3 has 13 residues.

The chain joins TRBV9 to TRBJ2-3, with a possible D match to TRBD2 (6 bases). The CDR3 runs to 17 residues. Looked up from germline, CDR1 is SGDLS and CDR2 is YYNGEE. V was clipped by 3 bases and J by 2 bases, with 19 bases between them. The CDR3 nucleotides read TGTGCCAGCAGCGCCTCCGGGACTTTCCTTTACACAGATACGCAGTATTTT. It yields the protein CASSASGTFLYTDTQYF.